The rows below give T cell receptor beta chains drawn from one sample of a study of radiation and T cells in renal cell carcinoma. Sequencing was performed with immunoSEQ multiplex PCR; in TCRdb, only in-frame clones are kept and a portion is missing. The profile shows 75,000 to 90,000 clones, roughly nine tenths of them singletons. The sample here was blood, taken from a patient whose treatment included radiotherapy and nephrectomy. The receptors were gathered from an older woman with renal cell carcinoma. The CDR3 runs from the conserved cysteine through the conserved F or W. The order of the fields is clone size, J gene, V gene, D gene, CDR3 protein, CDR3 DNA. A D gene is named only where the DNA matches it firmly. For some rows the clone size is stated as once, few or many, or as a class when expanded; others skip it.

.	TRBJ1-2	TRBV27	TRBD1	CASSFKVRDRGFTYGYTF	TGTGCCAGCAGTTTTAAGGTCCGGGACAGGGGGTTTACCTATGGCTACACCTTC
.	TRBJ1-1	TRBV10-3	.	CAISASQGSTEAFF	TGTGCCATCAGTGCCTCACAGGGAAGCACTGAAGCTTTCTTT
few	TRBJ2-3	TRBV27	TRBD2	CASSLGLAGADTQYF	TGTGCCAGCAGTTTAGGTCTAGCGGGGGCAGATACGCAGTATTTT
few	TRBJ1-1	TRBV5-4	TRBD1	CASSLARDSRNTEAFF	TGTGCCAGCAGCTTGGCCAGGGACAGCCGGAACACTGAAGCTTTCTTT
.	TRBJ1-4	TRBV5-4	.	CASSLSGVNEKLFF	TGTGCCAGCAGCTTATCCGGGGTTAATGAAAAACTGTTTTTT
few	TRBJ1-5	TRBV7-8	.	CASSPRDTNQPQHF	TGTGCCAGCAGCCCTCGGGACACCAATCAGCCCCAGCATTTT
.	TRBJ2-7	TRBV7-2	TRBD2	CASRLLAGGHEQYF	TGTGCCAGCAGACTACTAGCGGGGGGTCACGAGCAGTACTTC
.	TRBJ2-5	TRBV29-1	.	CSVVSQQETQYF	TGCAGCGTTGTGAGTCAGCAAGAGACCCAGTACTTC
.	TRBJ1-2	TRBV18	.	CASSPQGPIGYGYTF	TGTGCCAGCTCACCACAGGGGCCCATAGGGTATGGCTACACCTTC
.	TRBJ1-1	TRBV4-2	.	CASSQGTVYTEAFF	TGTGCCAGCAGCCAAGGGACAGTTTACACTGAAGCTTTCTTT
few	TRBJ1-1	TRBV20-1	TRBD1	CKGQGNTEAFF	TGCAAGGGACAGGGGAACACTGAAGCTTTCTTT
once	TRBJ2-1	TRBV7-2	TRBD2	CASSGTSGSFNEQFF	TGTGCCAGCAGCGGGACTAGCGGGAGTTTCAATGAGCAGTTCTTC
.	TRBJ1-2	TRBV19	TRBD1	CASSPARGQYYGYTF	TGTGCCAGTAGTCCAGCCAGGGGGCAATACTATGGCTACACCTTC
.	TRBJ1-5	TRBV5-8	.	CASSLRGGNQPQHF	TGTGCCAGCAGCTTGAGGGGAGGCAATCAGCCCCAGCATTTT
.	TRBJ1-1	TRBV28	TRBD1	CASSSLRTDPDRSMNTEAFF	TGTGCCAGCAGCAGCCTCCGTACGGACCCGGACAGGTCCATGAACACTGAAGCTTTCTTT
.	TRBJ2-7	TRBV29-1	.	CSVVIWGNTSTYEQYF	TGCAGCGTTGTCATTTGGGGTAACACATCTACCTACGAGCAGTACTTC
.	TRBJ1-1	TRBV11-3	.	CASSLDGTVMNTEAFF	TGTGCCAGCAGCTTAGATGGAACAGTGATGAACACTGAAGCTTTCTTT
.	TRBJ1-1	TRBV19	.	CASAPRVGGHTEAFF	TGTGCCAGCGCCCCACGGGTCGGGGGTCACACTGAAGCTTTCTTT
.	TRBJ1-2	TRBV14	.	CASSPTRPGVGGYTF	TGTGCCAGCAGCCCTACGCGACCCGGGGTGGGGGGCTACACCTTC
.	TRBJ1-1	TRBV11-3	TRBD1	CASSRQGSWGQGDTEAFF	TGTGCCAGCAGCCGCCAAGGGAGTTGGGGACAGGGAGACACTGAAGCTTTCTTT
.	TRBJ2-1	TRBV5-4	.	CASSYVGLSYNEQFF	TGTGCCAGCAGCTACGTGGGGCTATCCTACAATGAGCAGTTCTTC
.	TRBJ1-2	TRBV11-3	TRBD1	CASRLIPGQSRYGYTF	TGTGCCAGCAGACTAATCCCGGGACAGTCGAGATATGGCTACACCTTC
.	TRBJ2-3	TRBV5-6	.	CASSLVGPRLSTDTQYF	TGTGCCAGCAGCTTGGTGGGTCCGCGACTTAGCACAGATACGCAGTATTTT
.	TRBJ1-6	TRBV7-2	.	CASSPGDLTLNSPLHF	TGTGCCAGCAGCCCAGGGGACCTAACCCTAAATTCACCCCTCCACTTT
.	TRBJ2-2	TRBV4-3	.	CASSLLGGGSGELFF	TGCGCCAGCAGCCTCCTAGGTGGGGGGTCCGGGGAGCTGTTTTTT
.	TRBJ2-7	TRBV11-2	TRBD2	CASSSRAVERGYEQYF	TGTGCCAGCAGCTCCAGGGCAGTGGAGCGGGGCTACGAGCAGTACTTC
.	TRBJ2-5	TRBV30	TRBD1	CAWSGDSETQYF	TGTGCCTGGAGTGGGGACAGCGAGACCCAGTACTTC
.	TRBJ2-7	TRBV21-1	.	CASSKQGLVIYEQYF	TGTGCCAGCAGCAAACAAGGACTAGTAATCTACGAGCAGTACTTC
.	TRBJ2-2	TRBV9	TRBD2	CASSVAAGGAVYTGELFF	TGTGCCAGCAGCGTAGCTGCCGGGGGGGCCGTGTACACCGGGGAGCTGTTTTTT
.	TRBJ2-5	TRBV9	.	CASSVRPSEETQYF	TGTGCCAGCAGCGTCCGTCCCAGCGAAGAGACCCAGTACTTC
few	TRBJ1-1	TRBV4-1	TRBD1	CASSHTTGTATEAFF	TGCGCCAGCAGCCACACCACCGGGACAGCCACTGAAGCTTTCTTT
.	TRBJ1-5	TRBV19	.	CASSIDRGGQPQHF	TGTGCCAGTAGTATAGATCGGGGCGGTCAGCCCCAGCATTTT
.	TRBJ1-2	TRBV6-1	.	CASSSGTRINGYTF	TGTGCCAGCAGTTCAGGTACAAGAATCAATGGCTACACCTTC
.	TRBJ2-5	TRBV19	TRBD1	CASSLGSTGRETQYF	TGTGCCAGTAGTTTGGGGTCGACAGGGCGAGAGACCCAGTACTTC
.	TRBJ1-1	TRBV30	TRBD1	CAWSPGTVTEAFF	TGTGCCTGGAGTCCCGGGACAGTCACTGAAGCTTTCTTT
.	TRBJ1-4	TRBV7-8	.	CASSFSTGGEKLFF	TGTGCCAGCAGCTTTAGTACGGGAGGTGAAAAACTGTTTTTT
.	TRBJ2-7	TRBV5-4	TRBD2	CASSLGLAGGHRQGEQYF	TGTGCCAGCAGCTTGGGACTAGCGGGGGGGCACCGCCAAGGCGAGCAGTACTTC
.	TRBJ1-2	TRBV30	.	CAWNREGSYGYTF	TGTGCCTGGAATAGGGAGGGGAGCTATGGCTACACCTTC
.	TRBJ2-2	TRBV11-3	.	CASRQTGNTGELFF	TGTGCCAGCCGACAAACAGGGAACACCGGGGAGCTGTTTTTT
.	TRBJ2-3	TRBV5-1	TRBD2	CASSSRLAGASTDTQYF	TGCGCCAGCAGCTCAAGACTAGCGGGGGCTTCCACAGATACGCAGTATTTT
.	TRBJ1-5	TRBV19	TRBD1	CASEGQFNQPQHF	TGTGCCAGCGAGGGACAGTTCAATCAGCCCCAGCATTTT
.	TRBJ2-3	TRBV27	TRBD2	CASSSAPSGTQYF	TGTGCCAGCAGTTCCGCCCCTAGCGGTACGCAGTATTTT